This T cell receptor beta chain comes out of a study of cytomegalovirus exposure and HLA in healthy donors. Study conclusions and caveats: Later analysis associated a missense DCLRE1C variant with TCR beta V- and J-gene trimming. Later analysis placed DRB1 highest and HLA-C lowest in TCR association rates, which differed by HLA locus.

Amplification used 60 Vbeta primers and 13 Jbeta primers. Measured with immunoSEQ multiplex PCR; TCRdb has only the in-frame clones, and not every one. The sample holds about 160,000 clones, around 84% seen once. Germline CDR1 is SNHLY and CDR2 is FYNNEI. This CDR3 has 15 amino acids. The J segment lost 0 bases and the V segment lost 8 bases, leaving 7 bases of the junction unmatched. Only a few counts were recorded for this clone. Antigen unknown. The donors (healthy individuals) were bone marrow donors. Despite likely unrecorded immune exposures, the donors were nominally healthy at the time of sampling.

This sequence originates from a man younger than 35 in good health and CMV-seronegative. The rearrangement joins TRBV2 to TRBJ2-7; 10 bases fit TRBD2. Sequencing was performed on PBMCs. CDR3 amino acids: CASSAGLAASYEQYF. Written as DNA, the CDR3 is TGTGCCAGCTCCGCCGGACTAGCGGCCTCCTACGAGCAGTACTTC.